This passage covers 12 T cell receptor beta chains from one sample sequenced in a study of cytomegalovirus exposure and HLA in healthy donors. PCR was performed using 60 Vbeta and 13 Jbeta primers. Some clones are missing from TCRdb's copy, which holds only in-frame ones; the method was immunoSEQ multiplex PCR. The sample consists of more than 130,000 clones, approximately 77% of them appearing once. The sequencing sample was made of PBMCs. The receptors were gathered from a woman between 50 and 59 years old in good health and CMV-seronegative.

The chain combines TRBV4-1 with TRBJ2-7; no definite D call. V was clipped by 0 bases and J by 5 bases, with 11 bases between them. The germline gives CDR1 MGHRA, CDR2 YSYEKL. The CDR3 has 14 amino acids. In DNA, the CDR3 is TGCGCCAGCAGCCAAGAAAAATCTACCCACGAGCAGTACTTC. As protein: CASSQEKSTHEQYF.

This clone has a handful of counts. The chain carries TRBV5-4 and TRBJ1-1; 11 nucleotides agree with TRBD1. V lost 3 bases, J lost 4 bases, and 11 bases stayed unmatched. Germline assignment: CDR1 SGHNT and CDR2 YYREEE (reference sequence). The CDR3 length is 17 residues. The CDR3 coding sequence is TGTGCCAGCAGCTCCCGGGACAGGGGGTTCAGGAGCACTGAAGCTTTCTTT. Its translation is CASSSRDRGFRSTEAFF.

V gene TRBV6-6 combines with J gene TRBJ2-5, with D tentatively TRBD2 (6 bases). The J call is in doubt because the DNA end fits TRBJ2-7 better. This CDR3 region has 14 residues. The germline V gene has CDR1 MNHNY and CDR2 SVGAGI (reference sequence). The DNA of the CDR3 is TGTGCCAGCAGCGTGGAGGGGCCCTCCTACGAGCAGTACTTC. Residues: CASSVEGPSYEQYF.

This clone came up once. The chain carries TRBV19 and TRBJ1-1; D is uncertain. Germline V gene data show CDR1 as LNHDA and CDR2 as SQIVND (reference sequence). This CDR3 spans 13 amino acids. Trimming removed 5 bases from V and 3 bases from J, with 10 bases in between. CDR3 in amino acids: CASSDTRDTEAFF. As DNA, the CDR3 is TGTGCCAGTAGTGATACCCGGGACACTGAAGCTTTCTTT.

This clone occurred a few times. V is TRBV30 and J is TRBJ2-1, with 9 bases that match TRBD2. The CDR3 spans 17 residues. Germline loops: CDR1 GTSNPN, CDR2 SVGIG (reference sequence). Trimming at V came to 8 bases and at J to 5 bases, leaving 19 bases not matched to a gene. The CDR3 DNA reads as TGTGCCCGAGGGAGGGTAGCGGGGGTGTTTTCTGACAATGAGCAGTTCTTC. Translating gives CARGRVAGVFSDNEQFF.

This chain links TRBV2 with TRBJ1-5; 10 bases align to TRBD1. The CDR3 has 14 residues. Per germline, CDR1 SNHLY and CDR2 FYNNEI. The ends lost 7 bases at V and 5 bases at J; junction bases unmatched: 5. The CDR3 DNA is TGTGCCAGCAACCGGGACAGGGGAGATCAGCCCCAGCATTTT. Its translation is CASNRDRGDQPQHF.

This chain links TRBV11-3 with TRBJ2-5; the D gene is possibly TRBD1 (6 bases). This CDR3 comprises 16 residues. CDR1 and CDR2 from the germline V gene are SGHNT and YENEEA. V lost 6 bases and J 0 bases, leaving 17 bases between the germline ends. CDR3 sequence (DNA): TGTGCCAGCAGTCAATCCTGGGGGCGGGACCAAGAGACCCAGTACTTC. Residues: CASSQSWGRDQETQYF.

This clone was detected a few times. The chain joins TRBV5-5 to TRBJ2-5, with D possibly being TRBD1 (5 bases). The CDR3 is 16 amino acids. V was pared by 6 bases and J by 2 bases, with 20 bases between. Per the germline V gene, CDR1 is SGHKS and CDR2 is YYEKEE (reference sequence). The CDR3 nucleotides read TGTGCCAGCAAGGTTGGGTCCGGGCAGGGTCAAGAGACCCAGTACTTC. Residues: CASKVGSGQGQETQYF.

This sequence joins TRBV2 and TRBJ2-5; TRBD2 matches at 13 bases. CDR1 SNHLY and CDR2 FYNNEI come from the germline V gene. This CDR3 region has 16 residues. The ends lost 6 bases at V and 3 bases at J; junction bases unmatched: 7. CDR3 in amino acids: CASSELLAGGEETQYF. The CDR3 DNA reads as TGTGCCAGCAGCGAACTACTAGCGGGGGGGGAAGAGACCCAGTACTTC.

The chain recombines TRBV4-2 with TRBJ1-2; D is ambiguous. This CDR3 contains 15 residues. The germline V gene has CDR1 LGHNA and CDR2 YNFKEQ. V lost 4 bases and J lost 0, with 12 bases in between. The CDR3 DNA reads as TGTGCCAGCAGCCCACCCGGGAAAACTAACTATGGCTACACCTTC. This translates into CASSPPGKTNYGYTF.

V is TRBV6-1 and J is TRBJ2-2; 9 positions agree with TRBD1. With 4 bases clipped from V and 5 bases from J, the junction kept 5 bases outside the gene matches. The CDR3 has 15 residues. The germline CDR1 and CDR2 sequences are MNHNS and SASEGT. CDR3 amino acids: CASSVTGGGTGELFF. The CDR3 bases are TGTGCCAGCAGTGTGACAGGGGGTGGAACCGGGGAGCTGTTTTTT.

DNA for the CDR3: TGTGCCAGCAGTTCCGATTTAGCGGGCGGGGATACGCAGTATTTT. It translates to CASSSDLAGGDTQYF. The rearrangement links TRBV6-5 to TRBJ2-3, with TRBD2 matching over 7 bases. Losses at the gene ends were 4 bases for V and 6 bases for J; bases not matched to a gene: 10. The germline V gene has CDR1 MNHEY and CDR2 SVGAGI. CDR3 size: 15 residues.